This T cell receptor (beta chain) is from a study of T cells in Graves' hyperthyroidism and ophthalmopathy. Researchers amplified the TCR beta CDR3 regions from RNA transcripts. HTBI primers were employed in a first-round RT-PCR of the TCR CDR3. One entry per CDR3 protein results from TCRdb running MiXCR on the multiplex PCR reads. The profile covers some 550,000 distinct CDR3 sequences, with roughly 20% appearing a single time and 26% taken by the ten largest. This CDR3 is 16 amino acids long. Trimming removed 5 bases from V and 2 bases from J, with 18 bases in between. Looked up from germline, CDR1 is MNHEY and CDR2 is SVGAGI. The sample holds many counts of this clonotype. The antigen is not known. Overall study findings and caveats: Most thyroid clonotypes that were expanded above 0.001 also turned up in blood.

An absence of ophthalmopathy progression within 18 months meant stable Graves' hyperthyroidism. The V and J genes are TRBV6-5 and TRBJ1-1; D is undetermined. The receptor comes from a man younger than 35 with Graves' hyperthyroidism. Input material: blood. The CDR3 loop reads CASSMDLGGGNTEAFF. The CDR3 coding sequence is TGTGCCAGCAGTATGGACCTAGGCGGTGGCAACACTGAAGCTTTCTTT.